This T cell receptor beta chain originates from a study of glioma-infiltrating T cells. Study information: Samples included WHO grade II oligodendrogliomas or astrocytomas and initial-diagnosis grade IV glioblastomas. Study-level points and caveats: Shared blood CDR3 signature motifs marked patients with low tissue-blood divergence. Tissue-blood divergence was below expectation in non-neoplastic patients, above in gliomas.

CDR3 length: 13 residues. Germline assignment: CDR1 DFQATT and CDR2 SNEGSKA (reference sequence). V shed 4 bases and J shed 3 bases, with 11 bases lying between them. Using RNA template, CDR3s of TCR alpha and beta were amplified with iRepertoire arm-PCR. TCRdb passed the multiplex PCR reads through MiXCR, listing each CDR3 protein once. The repertoire consists of about 410,000 distinct CDR3 sequences, with about 40% occurring once and the leading ten covering 12%. As regards this clonotype: The antigen is undetermined.

Sequencing used glioma tissue, nonneoplastic brain tissue, or PBMCs (not recorded which). The TCR comes from a human donor with low-grade glioma or glioblastoma, undergoing nonglioma brain surgery, or in good health (not recorded which). The genes are TRBV20-1 and TRBJ2-3; D may be TRBD2 (6 bases). The CDR3, as DNA: TGCAGTGCTATCCGACGGGGGACAGATACGCAGTATTTT. It yields the protein CSAIRRGTDTQYF.